One and the same sample provided the 10 T cell receptor beta chains below, sequenced in a study of T cell responses to AZD1222 COVID-19 vaccine. TCRdb keeps only in-frame clones here, not all; method: immunoSEQ multiplex PCR. The profile covers about 160,000 clones, with over 75% appearing a single time and about 4.5% taken by the ten largest. The specimen was peripheral blood, collected 28 days after the second AZD1222 dose. The source of these receptors is an adult who received the AZD1222 COVID-19 vaccine.

The gene calls are TRBV5-1 and TRBJ1-6, with a weak D call TRBD1 (5 bases). This CDR3 comprises 13 residues. With 5 bases removed from V and 7 bases from J, the gap between germline ends came to 10 bases. Germline-derived CDR1 and CDR2 are SGHRS and YFSETQ. CDR3: CASRDTRNSPLHF. In nucleotides, the CDR3 is TGCGCCAGCAGGGACACCCGGAATTCACCCCTCCACTTT.

Points on this clone: Other DNA variants within this sample encode the same CDR3. The chain couples TRBV6-5 to TRBJ2-1; D gene ambiguous. V was trimmed by 0 bases and J by 6 bases, leaving 6 bases between them. There are 13 residues in the CDR3. Germline CDR1 and CDR2: MNHEY and SVGAGI. The CDR3, as DNA: TGTGCCAGCAGTTACTCGAATGTCAATGAGCAGTTCTTC. Translation gives CASSYSNVNEQFF.

This clone was counted a single time. V usage is TRBV6-1 and J usage is TRBJ1-2; D not resolved. The CDR3 is 13 amino acids. V lost 1 base to trimming and J lost 4 bases, with 7 bases between them. Germline values: CDR1 MNHNS, CDR2 SASEGT. CDR3 nucleotide sequence: TGTGCCAGCAGTGAAGGGGCAGCCTATGGCTACACCTTC. It codes for CASSEGAAYGYTF.

The chain links TRBV12-3 or TRBV12-4 to TRBJ2-7, with 7 positions matching TRBD2. CDR3 size: 13 residues. Unmatched junction bases numbered 6, after V lost 3 bases and J lost 7 bases. As DNA, the CDR3 is TGTGCCAGCAGTTTTGGGGGGGAGTGGGAGCAGTACTTC. This gives the protein CASSFGGEWEQYF.

The gene calls are TRBV5-4 and TRBJ1-4; 7 bases map to TRBD1. V was pared by 4 bases and J by 4 bases, with 7 bases of the junction left unmatched. The CDR3 contains 15 residues. Germline V gives CDR1 SGHNT, CDR2 YYREEE (reference sequence). The CDR3 sequence: CASSTPGGGNEKLFF. DNA of the CDR3: TGTGCCAGCAGCACCCCAGGGGGGGGTAATGAAAAACTGTTTTTT.

The J gene is TRBJ1-1, the V gene TRBV6-5; D is unclear. V lost 7 bases and J 1 base, leaving 10 bases between the germline ends. Germline V gene sequence: CDR1 MNHEY, CDR2 SVGAGI. This CDR3 is 13 amino acids long. The CDR3 DNA follows: TGTGCCAGCATGACGACGGCGAACACTGAAGCTTTCTTT. Translation: CASMTTANTEAFF.

The chain has TRBV27 and TRBJ1-2; the D is unclear. Trimming pared 6 bases from V and 5 bases from J, leaving 22 bases between. CDR1 MNHEY and CDR2 SMNVEV come from the germline V gene (reference sequence). This CDR3 spans 16 amino acids. Here the CDR3 reads CASRRRGSPLGYGYTF. CDR3 nucleotide sequence: TGTGCCAGCAGAAGGCGCGGGAGCCCTTTAGGGTATGGCTACACCTTC.

CDR3 in DNA: TGTGCCAGCAGTGACTCGAACCGGAACACTGAAGCTTTCTTT. This encodes CASSDSNRNTEAFF. This rearrangement joins TRBV6-4 to TRBJ1-1; D call uncertain. V lost 0 bases and J lost 1, with 6 bases in between. Germline V gene sequence: CDR1 MRHNA, CDR2 SNTAGT. This CDR3 spans 14 amino acids.

This chain links TRBV10-3 with TRBJ1-2, with a possible D match to TRBD1 (6 bases). This CDR3 is 17 amino acids long. The V gene's germline CDR1 is ENHRY and CDR2 SYGVKD. V was cut by 4 bases and J by 5 bases, with 23 bases left in between. The CDR3 region has the DNA TGTGCCATCAGTGGTGACAGGCAGGGGTTGTTGGCATATGGCTACACCTTC. Translating gives CAISGDRQGLLAYGYTF.

V and J are TRBV5-1 and TRBJ2-3, with 8 bases aligning to TRBD2. The ends lost 0 bases at V and 6 bases at J; junction bases unmatched: 9. This CDR3 is built from 16 residues. Germline assignment: CDR1 SGHRS and CDR2 YFSETQ. The CDR3 sequence: CASSLAVSGGADTQYF. Written as DNA, the CDR3 is TGCGCCAGCAGCTTGGCCGTAAGCGGGGGTGCGGATACGCAGTATTTT.